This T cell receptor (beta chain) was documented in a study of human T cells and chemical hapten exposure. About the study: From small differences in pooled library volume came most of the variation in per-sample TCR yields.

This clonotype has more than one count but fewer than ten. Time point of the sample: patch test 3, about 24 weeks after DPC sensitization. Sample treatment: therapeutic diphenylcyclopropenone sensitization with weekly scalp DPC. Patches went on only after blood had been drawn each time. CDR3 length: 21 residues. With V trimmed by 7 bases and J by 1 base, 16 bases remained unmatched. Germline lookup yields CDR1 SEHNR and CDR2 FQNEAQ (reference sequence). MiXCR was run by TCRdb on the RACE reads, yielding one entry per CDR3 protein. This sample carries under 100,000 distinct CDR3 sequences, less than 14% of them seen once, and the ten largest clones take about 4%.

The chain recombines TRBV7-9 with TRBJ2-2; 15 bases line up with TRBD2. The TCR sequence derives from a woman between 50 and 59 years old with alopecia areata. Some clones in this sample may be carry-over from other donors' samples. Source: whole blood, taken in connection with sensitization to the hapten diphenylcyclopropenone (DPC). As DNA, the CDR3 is TGTGCCAGCACATCCGGACGCCGGACTAGCGGGAGGGCCTTGAACACCGGGGAGCTGTTTTTT. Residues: CASTSGRRTSGRALNTGELFF.